This TCR beta chain was captured in a study of blood T cell repertoires in COVID-19. About the study: T cells, B-cell-depleted T cells, or PBMCs provided the cDNA or gDNA that served as material.

Generated by immunoSEQ multiplex PCR, the TCRdb table keeps only in-frame clones and is missing some. Among hundreds of thousands of clones listed, 88% were seen once. Germline loops: CDR1 GTSNPN, CDR2 SVGIG (reference sequence). V was shortened by 4 bases and J by 3 bases, with 15 bases between the two germline ends. The CDR3 sequence is 14 residues long. This clone appeared a few times. Sequenced sample: peripheral blood. The chain recombines TRBV30 with TRBJ2-5, with D possibly TRBD1 on 6 matching bases. The receptor's source is a young woman with acute or convalescent COVID-19. In DNA form, the CDR3 reads TGTGCCTGGAACCCCGGGACACTCGAAGAGACCCAGTACTTC. It translates to CAWNPGTLEETQYF.